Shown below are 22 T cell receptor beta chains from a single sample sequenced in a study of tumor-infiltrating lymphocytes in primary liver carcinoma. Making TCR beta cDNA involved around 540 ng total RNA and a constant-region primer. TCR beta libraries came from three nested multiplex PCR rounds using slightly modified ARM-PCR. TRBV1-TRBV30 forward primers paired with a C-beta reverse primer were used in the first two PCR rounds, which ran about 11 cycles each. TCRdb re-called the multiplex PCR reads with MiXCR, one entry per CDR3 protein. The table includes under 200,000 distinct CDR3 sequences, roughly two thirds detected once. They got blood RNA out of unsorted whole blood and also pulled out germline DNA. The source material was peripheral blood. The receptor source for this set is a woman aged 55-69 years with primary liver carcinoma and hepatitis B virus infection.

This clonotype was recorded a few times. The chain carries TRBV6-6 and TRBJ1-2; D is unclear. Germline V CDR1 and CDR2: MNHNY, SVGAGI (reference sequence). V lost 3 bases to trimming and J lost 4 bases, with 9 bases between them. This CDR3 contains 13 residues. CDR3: CASSYERSYGYTF. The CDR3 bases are TGTGCCAGCAGTTATGAGCGGAGCTATGGCTACACCTTC.

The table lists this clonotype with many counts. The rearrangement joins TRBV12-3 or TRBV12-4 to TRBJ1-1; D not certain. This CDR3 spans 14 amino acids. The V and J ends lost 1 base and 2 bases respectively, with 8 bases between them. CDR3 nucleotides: TGTGCCAGCAGTTTAGGGTCGACCAACACTGAAGCTTTCTTT. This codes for CASSLGSTNTEAFF.

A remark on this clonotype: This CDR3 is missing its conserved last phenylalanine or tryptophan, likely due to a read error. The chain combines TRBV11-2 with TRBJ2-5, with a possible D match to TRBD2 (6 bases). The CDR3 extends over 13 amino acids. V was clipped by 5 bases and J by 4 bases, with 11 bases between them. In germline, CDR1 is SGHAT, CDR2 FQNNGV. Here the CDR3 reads CASSPGLRETQYS. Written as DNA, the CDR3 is TGTGCCAGCAGCCCTGGACTAAGAGAGACCCAGTACTCC.

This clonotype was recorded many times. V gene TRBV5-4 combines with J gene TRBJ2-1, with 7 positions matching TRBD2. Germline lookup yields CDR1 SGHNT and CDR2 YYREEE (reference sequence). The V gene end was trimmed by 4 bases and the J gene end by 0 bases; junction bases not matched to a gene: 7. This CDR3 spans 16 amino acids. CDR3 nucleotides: TGTGCCAGCAGCCCGGGAGCGGGGAGCTCCTACAATGAGCAGTTCTTC. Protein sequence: CASSPGAGSSYNEQFF.

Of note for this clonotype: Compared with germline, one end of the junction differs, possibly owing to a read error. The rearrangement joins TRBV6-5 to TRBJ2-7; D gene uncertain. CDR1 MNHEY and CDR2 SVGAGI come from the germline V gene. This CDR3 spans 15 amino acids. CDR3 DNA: TGTGCCAGCAGCCCAAGTACGGGCACTTCCTACGAGCGGTACTTC. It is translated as CASSPSTGTSYERYF.

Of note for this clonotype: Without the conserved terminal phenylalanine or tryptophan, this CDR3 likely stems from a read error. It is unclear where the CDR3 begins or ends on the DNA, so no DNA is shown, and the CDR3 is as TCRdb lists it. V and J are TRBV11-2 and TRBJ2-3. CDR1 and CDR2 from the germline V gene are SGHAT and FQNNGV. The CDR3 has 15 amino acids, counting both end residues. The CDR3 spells CASGLDRHTTDTQYS.

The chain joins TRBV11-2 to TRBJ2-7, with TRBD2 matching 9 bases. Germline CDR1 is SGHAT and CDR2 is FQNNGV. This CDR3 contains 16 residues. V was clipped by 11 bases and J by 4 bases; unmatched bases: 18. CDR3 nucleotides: TGTGCCCGCGGCCTCTTCCGCGGGAGGGCCTGGTACGAGCAGTACTTC. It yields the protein CARGLFRGRAWYEQYF.

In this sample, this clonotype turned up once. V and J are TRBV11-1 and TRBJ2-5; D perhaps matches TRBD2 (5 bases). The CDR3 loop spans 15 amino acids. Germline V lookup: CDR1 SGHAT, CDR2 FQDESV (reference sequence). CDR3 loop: CVNSLALTSGETQYF. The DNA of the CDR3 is TGTGTCAACAGCTTAGCGCTAACGAGTGGAGAGACCCAGTACTTC.

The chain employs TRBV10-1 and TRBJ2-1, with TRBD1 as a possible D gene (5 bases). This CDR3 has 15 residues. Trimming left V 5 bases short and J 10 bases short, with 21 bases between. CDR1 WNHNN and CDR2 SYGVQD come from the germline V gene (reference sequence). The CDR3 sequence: CASSFFSQQWGEQFF. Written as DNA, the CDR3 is TGCGCCAGCAGTTTCTTTAGTCAACAATGGGGCGAGCAGTTCTTC.

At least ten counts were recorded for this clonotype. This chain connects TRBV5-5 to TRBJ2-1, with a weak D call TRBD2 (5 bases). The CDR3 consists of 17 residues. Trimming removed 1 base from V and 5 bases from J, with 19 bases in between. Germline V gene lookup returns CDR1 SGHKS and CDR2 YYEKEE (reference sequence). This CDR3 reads CASSLPRAVRPNNEQFF. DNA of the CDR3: TGTGCCAGCAGCTTGCCTCGAGCGGTCCGCCCCAACAATGAGCAGTTCTTC.

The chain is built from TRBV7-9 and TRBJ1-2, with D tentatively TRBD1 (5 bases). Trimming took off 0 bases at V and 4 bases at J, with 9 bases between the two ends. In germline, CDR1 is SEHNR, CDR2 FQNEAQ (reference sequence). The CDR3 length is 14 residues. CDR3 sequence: CASSLAGGSYGYTF. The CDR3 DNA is TGTGCCAGCAGCTTAGCGGGGGGAAGCTATGGCTACACCTTC.

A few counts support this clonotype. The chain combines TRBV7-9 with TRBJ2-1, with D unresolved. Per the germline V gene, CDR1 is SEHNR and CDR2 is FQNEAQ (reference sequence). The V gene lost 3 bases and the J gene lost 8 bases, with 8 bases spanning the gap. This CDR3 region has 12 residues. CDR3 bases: TGTGCCAGCAGCTTTATGAGCGATGAGCAGTTCTTC. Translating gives CASSFMSDEQFF.

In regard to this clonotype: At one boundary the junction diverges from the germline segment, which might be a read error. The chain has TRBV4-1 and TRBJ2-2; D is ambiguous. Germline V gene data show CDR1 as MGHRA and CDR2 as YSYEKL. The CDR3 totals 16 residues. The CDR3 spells CASSQDLHLNTVELFF. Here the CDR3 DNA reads TGCGCCAGCAGCCAAGACTTGCACTTGAACACCGTGGAGCTGTTTTTT.

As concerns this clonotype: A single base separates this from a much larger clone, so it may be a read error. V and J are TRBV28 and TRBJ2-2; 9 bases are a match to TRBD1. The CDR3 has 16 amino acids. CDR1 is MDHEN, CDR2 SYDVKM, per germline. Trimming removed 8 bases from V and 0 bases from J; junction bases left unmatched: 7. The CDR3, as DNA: TGTGCCAGCGGGGACAGGGCCCCACCGAACACCGGGGAGCTGTTTTTT. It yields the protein CASGDRAPPNTGELFF.

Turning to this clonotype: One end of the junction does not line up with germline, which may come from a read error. The CDR3 DNA follows: TGTGCCAGCATCTTAGAGAGGGAGACCCAGTACTTC. Translation: CASILERETQYF. The V and J genes are TRBV11-2 and TRBJ2-5; D not resolved. The CDR3 is 12 amino acids. Germline CDR1 SGHAT, CDR2 FQNNGV.

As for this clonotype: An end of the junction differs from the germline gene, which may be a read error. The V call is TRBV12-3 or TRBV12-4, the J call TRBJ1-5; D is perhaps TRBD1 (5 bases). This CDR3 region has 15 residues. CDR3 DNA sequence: TGTGTCAGCAGCCGGGACGTCTATAGCAATCAGCCCCAGCATTTT. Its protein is CVSSRDVYSNQPQHF.

The CDR3 region is CASSYPASGGSYEQYF. CDR3 nucleotide sequence: TGTGCCAGCAGTTACCCGGCTAGCGGAGGATCGTACGAGCAGTACTTC. V is TRBV6-5 and J is TRBJ2-7, with 7 bases matching TRBD2. The ends lost 2 bases at V and 4 bases at J; junction bases unmatched: 11. CDR3 length: 16 residues. Germline-derived CDR1 and CDR2 are MNHEY and SVGAGI.

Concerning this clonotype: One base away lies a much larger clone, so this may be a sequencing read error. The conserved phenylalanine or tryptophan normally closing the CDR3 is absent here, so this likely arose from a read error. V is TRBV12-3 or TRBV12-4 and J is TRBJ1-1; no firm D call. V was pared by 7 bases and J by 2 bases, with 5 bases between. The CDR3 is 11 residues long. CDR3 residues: CASTHNTEAFL. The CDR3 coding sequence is TGTGCCAGCACCCACAACACTGAAGCTTTCCTT.

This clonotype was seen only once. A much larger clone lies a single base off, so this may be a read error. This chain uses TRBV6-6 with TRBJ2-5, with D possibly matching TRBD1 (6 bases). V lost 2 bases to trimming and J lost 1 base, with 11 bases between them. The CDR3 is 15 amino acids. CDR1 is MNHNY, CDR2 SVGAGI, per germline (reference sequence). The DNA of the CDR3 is TGTGCCAGCAGTTACCAGGGGATCCCCCAAGAGACCCAGTACTTC. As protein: CASSYQGIPQETQYF.

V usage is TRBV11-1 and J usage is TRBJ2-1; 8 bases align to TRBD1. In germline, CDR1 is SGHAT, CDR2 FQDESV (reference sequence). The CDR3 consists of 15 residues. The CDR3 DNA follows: TGTACCATCAGCCATCCCGGGACAGGCACTGATGAGCAGTTCTTC. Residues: CTISHPGTGTDEQFF.

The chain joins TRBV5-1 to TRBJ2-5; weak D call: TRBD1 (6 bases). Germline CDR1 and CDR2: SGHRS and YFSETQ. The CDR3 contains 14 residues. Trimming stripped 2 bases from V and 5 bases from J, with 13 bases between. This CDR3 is CASSFSDSSETQYF. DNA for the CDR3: TGCGCCAGCAGCTTCTCGGACAGTTCGGAGACCCAGTACTTC.

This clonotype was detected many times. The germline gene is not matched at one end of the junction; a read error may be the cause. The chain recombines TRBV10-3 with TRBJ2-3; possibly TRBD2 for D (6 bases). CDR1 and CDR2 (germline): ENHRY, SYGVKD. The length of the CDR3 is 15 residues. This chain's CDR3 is CALRTGDTITDTQYF. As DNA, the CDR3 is TGTGCCCTCAGAACGGGAGACACAATCACAGATACGCAGTATTTT.